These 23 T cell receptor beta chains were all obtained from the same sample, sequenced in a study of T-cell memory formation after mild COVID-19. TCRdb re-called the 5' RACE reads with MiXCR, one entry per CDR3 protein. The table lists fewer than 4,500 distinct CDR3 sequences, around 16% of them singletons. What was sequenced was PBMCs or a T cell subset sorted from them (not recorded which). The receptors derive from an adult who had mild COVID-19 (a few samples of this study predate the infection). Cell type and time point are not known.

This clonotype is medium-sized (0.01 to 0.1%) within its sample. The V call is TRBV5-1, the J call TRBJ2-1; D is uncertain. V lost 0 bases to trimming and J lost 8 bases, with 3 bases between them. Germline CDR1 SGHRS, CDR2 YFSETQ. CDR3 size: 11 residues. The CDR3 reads CASSLGYEQFF. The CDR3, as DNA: TGCGCCAGCAGCTTGGGTTATGAGCAGTTCTTC. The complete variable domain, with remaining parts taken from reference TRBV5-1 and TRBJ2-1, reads KAGVTQTPRYLIKTRGQQVTLSCSPISGHRSVSWYQQTPGQGLQFLFEYFSETQRNKGNFPGRFSGRQFSNSRSEMNVSTLELGDSALYLCASSLGYEQFFGPGTRLTVL.

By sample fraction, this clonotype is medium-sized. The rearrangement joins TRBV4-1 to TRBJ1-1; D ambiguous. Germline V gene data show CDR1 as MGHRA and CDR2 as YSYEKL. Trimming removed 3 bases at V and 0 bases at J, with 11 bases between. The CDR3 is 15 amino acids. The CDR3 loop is CASSQGFALNTEAFF. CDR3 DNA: TGCGCCAGCAGCCAGGGTTTCGCCCTGAACACTGAAGCTTTCTTT.

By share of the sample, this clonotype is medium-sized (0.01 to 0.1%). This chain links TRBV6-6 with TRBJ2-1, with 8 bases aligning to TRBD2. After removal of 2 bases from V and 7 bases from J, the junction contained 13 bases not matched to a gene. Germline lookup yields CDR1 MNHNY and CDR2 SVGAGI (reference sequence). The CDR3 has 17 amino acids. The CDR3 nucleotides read TGTGCCAGCAGTTACGGGGGTCGGGGGGGGTATGTGAATGAGCAGTTCTTC. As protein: CASSYGGRGGYVNEQFF.

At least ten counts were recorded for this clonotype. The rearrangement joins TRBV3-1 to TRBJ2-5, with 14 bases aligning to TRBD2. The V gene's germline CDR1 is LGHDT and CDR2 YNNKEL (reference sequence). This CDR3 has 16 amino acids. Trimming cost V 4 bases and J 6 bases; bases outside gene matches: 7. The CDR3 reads CASSPPGLAGGKTQYF. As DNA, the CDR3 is TGTGCCAGCAGCCCCCCCGGACTAGCGGGGGGAAAGACCCAGTACTTC.

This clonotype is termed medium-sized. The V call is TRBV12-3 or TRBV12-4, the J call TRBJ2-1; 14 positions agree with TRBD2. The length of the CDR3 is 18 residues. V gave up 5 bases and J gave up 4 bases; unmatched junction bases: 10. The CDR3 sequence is CASSRPGTSGGQYNEQFF. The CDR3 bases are TGTGCCAGCAGTCGACCCGGGACTAGCGGGGGCCAATACAATGAGCAGTTCTTC.

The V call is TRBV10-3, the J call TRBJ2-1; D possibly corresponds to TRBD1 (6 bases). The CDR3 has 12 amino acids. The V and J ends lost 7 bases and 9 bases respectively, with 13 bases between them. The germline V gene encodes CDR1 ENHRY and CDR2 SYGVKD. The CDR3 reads CAIMGRGREQFF. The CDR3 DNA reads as TGTGCCATCATGGGCAGGGGCCGTGAGCAGTTCTTC.

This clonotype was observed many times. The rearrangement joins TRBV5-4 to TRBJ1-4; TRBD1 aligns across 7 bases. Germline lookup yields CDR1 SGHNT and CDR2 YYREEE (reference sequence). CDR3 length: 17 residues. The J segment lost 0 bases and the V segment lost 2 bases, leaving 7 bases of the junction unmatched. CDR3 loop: CASSFYRGSATNEKLFF. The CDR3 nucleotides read TGTGCCAGCAGCTTTTACAGGGGTAGTGCAACTAATGAAAAACTGTTTTTT.

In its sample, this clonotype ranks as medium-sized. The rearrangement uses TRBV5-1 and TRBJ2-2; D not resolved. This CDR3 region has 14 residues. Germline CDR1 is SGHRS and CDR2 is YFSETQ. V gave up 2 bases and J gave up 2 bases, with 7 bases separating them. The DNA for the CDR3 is TGCGCCAGCAGCTTAGTCAGAAACACCGGGGAGCTGTTTTTT. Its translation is CASSLVRNTGELFF.

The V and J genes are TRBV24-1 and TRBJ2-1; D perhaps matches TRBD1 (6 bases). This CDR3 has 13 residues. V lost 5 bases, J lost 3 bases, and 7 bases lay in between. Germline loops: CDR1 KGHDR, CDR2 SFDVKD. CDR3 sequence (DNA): TGTGCCACCAGTGCACAGGGCTACAATGAGCAGTTCTTC. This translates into CATSAQGYNEQFF.

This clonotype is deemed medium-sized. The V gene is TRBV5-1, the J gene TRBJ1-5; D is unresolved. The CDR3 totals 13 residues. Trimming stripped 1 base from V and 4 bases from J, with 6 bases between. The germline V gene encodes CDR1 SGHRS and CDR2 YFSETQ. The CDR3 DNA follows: TGCGCCAGCAGCTTGCTCCCGAATCAGCCCCAGCATTTT. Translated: CASSLLPNQPQHF.

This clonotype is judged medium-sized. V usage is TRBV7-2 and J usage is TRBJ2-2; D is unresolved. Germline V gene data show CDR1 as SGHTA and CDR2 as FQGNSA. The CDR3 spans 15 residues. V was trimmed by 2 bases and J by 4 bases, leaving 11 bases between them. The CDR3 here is CASSLLARGTGELFF. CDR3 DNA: TGTGCCAGCAGCTTACTCGCCAGAGGCACCGGGGAGCTGTTTTTT.

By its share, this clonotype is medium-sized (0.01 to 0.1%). CDR3 loop: CASSYTGGNTGELFF. The CDR3 DNA follows: TGTGCCAGCAGTTACACCGGGGGGAACACCGGGGAGCTGTTTTTT. V usage is TRBV6-5 and J usage is TRBJ2-2; D possibly corresponds to TRBD2 (6 bases). The CDR3 has 15 amino acids. The germline CDR1 and CDR2 sequences are MNHEY and SVGAGI. The V end was cut by 2 bases, the J end by 1 base, with 8 bases between.

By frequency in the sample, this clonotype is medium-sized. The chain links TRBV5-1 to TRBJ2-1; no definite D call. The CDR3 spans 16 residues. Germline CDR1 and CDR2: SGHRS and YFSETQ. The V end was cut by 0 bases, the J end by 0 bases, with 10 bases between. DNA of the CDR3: TGCGCCAGCAGCTTGGCGGTGGCCCTCTCCTACAATGAGCAGTTCTTC. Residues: CASSLAVALSYNEQFF.

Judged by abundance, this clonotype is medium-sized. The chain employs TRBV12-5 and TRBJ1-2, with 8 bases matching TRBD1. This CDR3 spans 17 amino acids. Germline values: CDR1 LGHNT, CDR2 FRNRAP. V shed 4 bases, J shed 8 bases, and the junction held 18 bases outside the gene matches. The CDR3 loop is CASGSAPGQGVPSGYTF. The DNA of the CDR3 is TGTGCTAGTGGTTCAGCCCCCGGACAGGGCGTACCGAGCGGCTACACCTTC.

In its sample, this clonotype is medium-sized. The CDR3 coding sequence is TGTGCCAGCAGCTTAGCGCGGGCTAGCGGGGGGTGGGAGACCCAGTACTTC. Amino acids: CASSLARASGGWETQYF. The gene calls are TRBV7-8 and TRBJ2-5, with 11 bases matching TRBD2. The CDR3 loop spans 17 amino acids. Germline CDR1 and CDR2: SGHVS and FQNEAQ. Unmatched junction bases numbered 8, after V lost 0 bases and J lost 5 bases.

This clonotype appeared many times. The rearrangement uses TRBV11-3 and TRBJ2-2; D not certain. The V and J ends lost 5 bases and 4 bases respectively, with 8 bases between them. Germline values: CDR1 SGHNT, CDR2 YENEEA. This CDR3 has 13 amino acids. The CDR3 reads CASSPRITGELFF. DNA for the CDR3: TGTGCCAGCAGCCCGAGGATCACCGGGGAGCTGTTTTTT.

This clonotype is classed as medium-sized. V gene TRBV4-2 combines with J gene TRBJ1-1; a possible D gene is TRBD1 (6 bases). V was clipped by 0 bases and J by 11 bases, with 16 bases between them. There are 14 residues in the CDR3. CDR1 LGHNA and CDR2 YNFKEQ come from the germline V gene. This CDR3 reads CASSQDFRGRLAFF. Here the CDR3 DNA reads TGTGCCAGCAGCCAAGACTTCAGGGGAAGGTTGGCTTTCTTT.

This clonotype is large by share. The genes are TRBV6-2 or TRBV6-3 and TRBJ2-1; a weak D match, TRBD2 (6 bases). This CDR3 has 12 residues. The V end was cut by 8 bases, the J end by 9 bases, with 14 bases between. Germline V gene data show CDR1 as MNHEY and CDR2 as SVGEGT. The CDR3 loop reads CASSIGGTEQFF. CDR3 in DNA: TGTGCCAGCTCCATCGGGGGAACTGAGCAGTTCTTC.

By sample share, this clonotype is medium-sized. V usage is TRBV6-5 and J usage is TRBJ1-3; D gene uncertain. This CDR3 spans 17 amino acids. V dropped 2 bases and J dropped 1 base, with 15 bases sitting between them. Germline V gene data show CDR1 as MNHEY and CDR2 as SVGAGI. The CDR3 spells CASSYDYRRLSGNTIYF. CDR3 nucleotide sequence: TGTGCCAGCAGTTACGATTATCGGAGATTATCTGGAAACACCATATATTTT.

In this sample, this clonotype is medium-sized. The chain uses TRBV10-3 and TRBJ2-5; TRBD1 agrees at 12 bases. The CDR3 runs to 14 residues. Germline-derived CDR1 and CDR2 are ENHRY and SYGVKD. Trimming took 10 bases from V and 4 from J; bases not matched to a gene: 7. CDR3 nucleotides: TGTGCCACCAAACCGGGACAGGGGGCAGAGACCCAGTACTTC. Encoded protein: CATKPGQGAETQYF.

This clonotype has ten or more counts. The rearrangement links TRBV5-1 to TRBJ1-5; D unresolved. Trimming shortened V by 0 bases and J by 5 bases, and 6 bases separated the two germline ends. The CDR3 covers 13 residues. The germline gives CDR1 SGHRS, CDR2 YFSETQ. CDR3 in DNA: TGCGCCAGCAGCTTGGCCCCGGATCAGCCCCAGCATTTT. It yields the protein CASSLAPDQPQHF.

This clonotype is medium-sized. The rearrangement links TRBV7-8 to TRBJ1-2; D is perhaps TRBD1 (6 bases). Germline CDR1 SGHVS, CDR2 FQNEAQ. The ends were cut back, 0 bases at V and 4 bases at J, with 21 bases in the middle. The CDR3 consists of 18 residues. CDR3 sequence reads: CASSLAAGGAGLGYGYTF. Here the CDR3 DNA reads TGTGCCAGCAGCTTAGCGGCGGGGGGCGCGGGGCTGGGCTATGGCTACACCTTC.

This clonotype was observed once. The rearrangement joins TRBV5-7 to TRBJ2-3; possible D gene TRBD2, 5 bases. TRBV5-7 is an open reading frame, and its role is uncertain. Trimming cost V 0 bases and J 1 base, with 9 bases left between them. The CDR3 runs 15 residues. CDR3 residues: CASSLGGLGTDTQYF. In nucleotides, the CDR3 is TGTGCCAGCAGCTTGGGTGGACTTGGCACAGATACGCAGTATTTT.